The 29 T cell receptor beta chains below were found in one sample sequenced in a study of memory CD4+ T cells and cytomegalovirus serostatus. TCRdb's table, derived via immunoSEQ multiplex PCR, lists solely in-frame clones and lacks some. The data hold under 50,000 clones, with approximately 78% observed a single time. The sort gate was single viable CD3+CD4+CD8-CD45RO+ cells for memory CD4+ T cells. Sequencing input: memory CD4+ T cells from blood. These receptor sequences come from an adult in good health and CMV-seronegative.

V gene TRBV4-2 combines with J gene TRBJ2-7, with D unresolved. Trimming pared 0 bases from V and 4 bases from J, leaving 16 bases between. CDR3 size: 16 residues. From germline, CDR1 is LGHNA and CDR2 YNFKEQ. CDR3 nucleotides: TGTGCCAGCAGCCAAGATCAAACTACCAAAGCATACGAGCAGTACTTC. Protein: CASSQDQTTKAYEQYF.

The J gene is TRBJ1-4, the V gene TRBV2; D is perhaps TRBD1 (5 bases). The CDR3 spans 15 residues. V lost 4 bases and J 4 bases, leaving 13 bases between the germline ends. Germline-derived CDR1 and CDR2 are SNHLY and FYNNEI. CDR3 amino acids: CASSAPTAYNEKLFF. The DNA for the CDR3 is TGTGCCAGCAGTGCCCCGACAGCCTATAATGAAAAACTGTTTTTT.

This chain connects TRBV5-1 to TRBJ1-2; no clear D gene. The CDR3 spans 15 residues. The ends were cut back, 4 bases at V and 2 bases at J, with 15 bases in the middle. The V gene's germline CDR1 is SGHRS and CDR2 YFSETQ. The CDR3 region has the DNA TGCGCCAGCAGCCTGTACCTCCCGAGGAACTATGGCTACACCTTC. This sequence encodes CASSLYLPRNYGYTF.

This rearrangement joins TRBV12-5 to TRBJ1-4; TRBD1 matches 7 bases. This CDR3 comprises 16 residues. Unmatched junction bases numbered 12, after V lost 2 bases and J lost 9 bases. Germline lookup yields CDR1 LGHNT and CDR2 FRNRAP. This CDR3 reads CASGLSLDRVSQKLFF. DNA for the CDR3: TGTGCTAGTGGTTTGTCACTCGACAGGGTTAGTCAAAAACTGTTTTTT.

The chain recombines TRBV4-2 with TRBJ1-5; 8 positions match TRBD1. Germline V lookup: CDR1 LGHNA, CDR2 YNFKEQ. CDR3 length: 14 residues. Germline trimming cut 4 bases from V and 5 bases from J; bases unmatched to any gene: 4. The CDR3 region has the DNA TGTGCCAGCAGCCCCTCGGGACAGGATCAGCCCCAGCATTTT. Its translation: CASSPSGQDQPQHF.

J is TRBJ2-1 and V is TRBV30; no clear D gene. The CDR3 runs 12 residues. Trimming left V 0 bases short and J 8 bases short, with 8 bases between. Germline V CDR1 and CDR2: GTSNPN, SVGIG (reference sequence). CDR3 sequence reads: CAWSVRVDEQFF. In DNA form, the CDR3 reads TGTGCCTGGAGTGTACGGGTCGATGAGCAGTTCTTC.

This clone was detected only a few times. This chain links TRBV4-2 with TRBJ2-3, with 7 bases identical to TRBD2. Germline values: CDR1 LGHNA, CDR2 YNFKEQ. The CDR3 contains 17 residues. J gave up 0 bases and V 0 bases, and 6 bases lay outside the gene matches. In DNA form, the CDR3 reads TGTGCCAGCAGCCAAGATGTCCCGGGGGGAAGCACAGATACGCAGTATTTT. Protein product: CASSQDVPGGSTDTQYF.

V usage is TRBV5-4 and J usage is TRBJ1-2; the match to TRBD1 covers 7 bases. The V gene end was trimmed by 0 bases and the J gene end by 4 bases; junction bases not matched to a gene: 3. The CDR3 loop spans 14 amino acids. Germline lookup yields CDR1 SGHNT and CDR2 YYREEE (reference sequence). CDR3 DNA: TGTGCCAGCAGCTTGGACACAGGGGTCTATGGCTACACCTTC. It translates to CASSLDTGVYGYTF.

V usage is TRBV6-1 and J usage is TRBJ1-4, with D unresolved. This CDR3 contains 14 residues. V was pared by 4 bases and J by 3 bases, with 9 bases between. Germline assignment: CDR1 MNHNS and CDR2 SASEGT. The CDR3 DNA follows: TGTGCCAGCAGTGGGTACAGCTCTAATGAAAAACTGTTTTTT. It codes for CASSGYSSNEKLFF.

This clone is a singleton in its sample. This chain joins TRBV4-1 and TRBJ1-3; D may be TRBD1 (5 bases). Trimming took 2 bases from V and 8 from J, leaving 13 bases between them. Germline V gene lookup returns CDR1 MGHRA and CDR2 YSYEKL. CDR3 size: 14 residues. The CDR3 DNA sequence: TGCGCCAGCAGCCAAATAGGGGTAAAGGACACCATATATTTT. This sequence encodes CASSQIGVKDTIYF.

The DNA of the CDR3 is TGTGCCAGCTCACCACGACAGGGGGGTACCGGGGAGCTGTTTTTT. This gives the protein CASSPRQGGTGELFF. The chain links TRBV18 to TRBJ2-2, with 9 nucleotides matching TRBD1. This CDR3 contains 15 residues. CDR1 is KGHSH, CDR2 LQKENI, per germline. The J segment lost 5 bases and the V segment lost 1 base, leaving 2 bases of the junction unmatched. Based on the CDR3 plus reference TRBV18 and TRBJ2-2, the full variable domain is NAGVMQNPRHLVRRRGQEARLRCSPMKGHSHVYWYRQLPEEGLKFMVYLQKENIIDESGMPKERFSAEFPKEGPSILRIQQVVRGDSAAYFCASSPRQGGTGELFFGEGSRLTVL.

This clone occurred a few times. V and J are TRBV30 and TRBJ2-5; 7 nucleotides match TRBD1. Germline values: CDR1 GTSNPN, CDR2 SVGIG (reference sequence). The J segment lost 4 bases and the V segment lost 0 bases, leaving 5 bases of the junction unmatched. The CDR3 spans 14 residues. CDR3 amino acids: CAWSVKGAGETQYF. DNA for the CDR3: TGTGCCTGGAGTGTGAAGGGGGCGGGAGAGACCCAGTACTTC. The full variable domain, rest sourced from reference TRBV30 and TRBJ2-5, is SQTIHQWPATLVQPVGSPLSLECTVEGTSNPNLYWYRQAAGRGLQLLFYSVGIGQISSEVPQNLSASRPQDRQFILSSKKLLLSDSGFYLCAWSVKGAGETQYFGPGTRLLVL.

A single count supports this clone. This chain connects TRBV19 to TRBJ1-1; 8 positions agree with TRBD1. Trimming at V came to 10 bases and at J to 5 bases, leaving 12 bases not matched to a gene. Germline-derived CDR1 and CDR2 are LNHDA and SQIVND (reference sequence). The CDR3 covers 14 residues. In nucleotides, the CDR3 is TGTGCCACGTCCCGGGACAGGATCGGAACTGAAGCTTTCTTT. Amino acid sequence: CATSRDRIGTEAFF.

The chain carries TRBV27 and TRBJ2-7, with 8 positions matching TRBD2. Germline V gives CDR1 MNHEY, CDR2 SMNVEV (reference sequence). J gave up 12 bases and V 4 bases, and 11 bases lay outside the gene matches. The CDR3 sequence is 13 residues long. The CDR3 bases are TGTGCCAGCAGTTATAGCGGGGAGGACCCCCGGTACTTC. It yields the protein CASSYSGEDPRYF.

The chain is built from TRBV6-1 and TRBJ1-5, with D possibly TRBD1 on 5 matching bases. Germline V gives CDR1 MNHNS, CDR2 SASEGT. Trimming stripped 6 bases from V and 3 bases from J, with 9 bases between. This CDR3 contains 13 residues. The CDR3 protein is CASRDTFNQPQHF. The CDR3 DNA reads TGTGCCAGCAGGGACACTTTCAATCAGCCCCAGCATTTT.

This clone is judged medium-sized (0.01 to 0.1%). The CDR3 DNA sequence: TGTGCCAGTAGTGATGGAGGGATGAACACTGAAGCTTTCTTT. Translation gives CASSDGGMNTEAFF. The rearrangement joins TRBV19 to TRBJ1-1; D unresolved. This CDR3 has 14 amino acids. V was trimmed by 5 bases and J by 0 bases, leaving 10 bases between them. Germline lookup yields CDR1 LNHDA and CDR2 SQIVND (reference sequence).

The rearrangement joins TRBV7-2 to TRBJ2-5; 12 bases agree with TRBD2. The V gene end was trimmed by 4 bases and the J gene end by 0 bases; junction bases not matched to a gene: 6. The CDR3 has 17 residues. Germline V lookup: CDR1 SGHTA, CDR2 FQGNSA. This CDR3 reads CASSSGLAGRYQETQYF. The CDR3 region has the DNA TGTGCCAGCAGCTCCGGACTAGCGGGGAGGTACCAAGAGACCCAGTACTTC. The full variable domain, completed using reference TRBV7-2 and TRBJ2-5, is GAGVSQSPSNKVTEKGKDVELRCDPISGHTALYWYRQSLGQGLEFLIYFQGNSAPDKSGLPSDRFSAERTGGSVSTLTIQRTQQEDSAVYLCASSSGLAGRYQETQYFGPGTRLLVL.

In DNA, the CDR3 is TGTGCCAGCAGCTTCGGGAGCGGGGGGCATGGAAACACCATATATTTT. It encodes CASSFGSGGHGNTIYF. The chain has TRBV5-4 and TRBJ1-3, with TRBD1 as a possible D gene (6 bases). Trimming shortened V by 2 bases and J by 3 bases, and 15 bases separated the two germline ends. CDR3 length equals 16 residues. Per the germline V gene, CDR1 is SGHNT and CDR2 is YYREEE (reference sequence).

The chain employs TRBV19 and TRBJ2-7; D unclear. From germline, CDR1 is LNHDA and CDR2 SQIVND (reference sequence). The germline V and J ends were trimmed by 5 bases and 6 bases, with 17 bases remaining between them. This CDR3 is 14 amino acids long. CDR3 coding DNA: TGTGCCAGTAGTCCTCGAAGGGATCGGGTCGAGCAGTACTTC. This sequence encodes CASSPRRDRVEQYF.

The chain has TRBV5-5 and TRBJ1-1; D is possibly TRBD1 (5 bases). V was clipped by 5 bases and J by 0 bases, with 11 bases between them. The CDR3 consists of 14 residues. CDR1 is SGHKS, CDR2 YYEKEE, per germline (reference sequence). The CDR3 sequence is CASRLQVMNTEAFF. In DNA form, the CDR3 reads TGTGCCAGCAGACTACAGGTTATGAACACTGAAGCTTTCTTT.

The DNA of the CDR3 is TGTGCCTTTAGTCTCCTCTCTGGAAACACCATATATTTT. Translating gives CAFSLLSGNTIYF. The chain carries TRBV30 and TRBJ1-3; D is unclear. Germline CDR1 and CDR2: GTSNPN and SVGIG (reference sequence). Trimming shortened V by 7 bases and J by 0 bases, and 10 bases separated the two germline ends. The CDR3 is 13 residues long.

V gene TRBV30 combines with J gene TRBJ1-5, with D tentatively TRBD1 (5 bases). The CDR3 consists of 18 residues. CDR1 GTSNPN and CDR2 SVGIG come from the germline V gene (reference sequence). V dropped 3 bases and J dropped 5 bases, with 26 bases sitting between them. The CDR3, as DNA: TGTGCCTGGAGCCAATACCTTTATGCCGGGGACCGGGATCAGCCCCAGCATTTT. This encodes CAWSQYLYAGDRDQPQHF.

The chain carries TRBV7-9 and TRBJ1-5, with 10 bases fitting TRBD1. Germline V CDR1 and CDR2: SEHNR, FQNEAQ (reference sequence). The CDR3 consists of 16 residues. V dropped 5 bases and J dropped 4; count of bases not matched to a gene: 8. CDR3 sequence reads: CASSRGTGDGNQPQHF. Written as DNA, the CDR3 is TGTGCCAGCAGCCGCGGGACAGGGGACGGGAATCAGCCCCAGCATTTT. Full variable domain (outside the CDR3, taken from reference TRBV7-9 and TRBJ1-5): DTGVSQNPRHKITKRGQNVTFRCDPISEHNRLYWYRQTLGQGPEFLTYFQNEAQLEKSRLLSDRFSAERPKGSFSTLEIQRTEQGDSAMYLCASSRGTGDGNQPQHFGDGTRLSIL.

The rearrangement links TRBV6-5 to TRBJ1-6; the D is unclear. This CDR3 has 13 residues. CDR1 and CDR2 from the germline V gene are MNHEY and SVGAGI. V gave up 0 bases and J gave up 14 bases, with 11 bases separating them. The chain's CDR3 is CASSYSQAATLHF. DNA for the CDR3: TGTGCCAGCAGTTACTCGCAGGCGGCTACCCTCCACTTT.

This chain links TRBV6-1 with TRBJ2-7; TRBD1 aligns across 10 bases. The J segment lost 1 base and the V segment lost 5 bases, leaving 5 bases of the junction unmatched. The CDR3 extends over 15 amino acids. CDR1 and CDR2 from the germline V gene are MNHNS and SASEGT. The CDR3 sequence is CASSSRTGGSYEQYF. The DNA for the CDR3 is TGTGCCAGCAGTTCACGGACAGGGGGATCCTACGAGCAGTACTTC.

V gene TRBV19 combines with J gene TRBJ1-1; maybe TRBD1 (6 bases). CDR1 and CDR2 from the germline V gene are LNHDA and SQIVND (reference sequence). The CDR3 runs 15 residues. V lost 5 bases and J 0 bases, leaving 13 bases between the germline ends. The CDR3 reads CASSPQGSMNTEAFF. The CDR3 DNA sequence: TGTGCCAGTAGTCCACAGGGATCCATGAACACTGAAGCTTTCTTT. Full variable domain (rest looked up from reference TRBV19 and TRBJ1-1): DGGITQSPKYLFRKEGQNVTLSCEQNLNHDAMYWYRQDPGQGLRLIYYSQIVNDFQKGDIAEGYSVSREKKESFPLTVTSAQKNPTAFYLCASSPQGSMNTEAFFGQGTRLTVV.

CDR3 nucleotide sequence: TGTGCCAGCAGTGAACTAGCGGGTGCCTCTGGGGCCAACGTCCTGACTTTC. It translates to CASSELAGASGANVLTF. The rearrangement uses TRBV6-1 and TRBJ2-6; 8 positions match TRBD2. CDR1 and CDR2 (germline): MNHNS, SASEGT. V trimming: 2 bases; J trimming: 0 bases; junction bases outside the gene matches: 3. This CDR3 is built from 17 residues.

V and J are TRBV7-2 and TRBJ2-1; D call uncertain. Trimming removed 1 base from V and 2 bases from J, with 9 bases in between. This CDR3 is 15 amino acids long. Looked up from germline, CDR1 is SGHTA and CDR2 is FQGNSA. CDR3 amino acids: CASSLDTQPYNEQFF. CDR3 sequence (DNA): TGTGCCAGCAGCTTAGACACACAGCCCTACAATGAGCAGTTCTTC.

The chain joins TRBV7-9 to TRBJ2-3; maybe TRBD2 (6 bases). The CDR3 sequence is 15 residues long. Germline V lookup: CDR1 SEHNR, CDR2 FQNEAQ (reference sequence). Trimming took 1 base from V and 2 from J, leaving 10 bases between them. The CDR3 DNA reads TGTGCCAGCAGCTTAGGTTCGGGGGTCACAGATACGCAGTATTTT. Its protein is CASSLGSGVTDTQYF.